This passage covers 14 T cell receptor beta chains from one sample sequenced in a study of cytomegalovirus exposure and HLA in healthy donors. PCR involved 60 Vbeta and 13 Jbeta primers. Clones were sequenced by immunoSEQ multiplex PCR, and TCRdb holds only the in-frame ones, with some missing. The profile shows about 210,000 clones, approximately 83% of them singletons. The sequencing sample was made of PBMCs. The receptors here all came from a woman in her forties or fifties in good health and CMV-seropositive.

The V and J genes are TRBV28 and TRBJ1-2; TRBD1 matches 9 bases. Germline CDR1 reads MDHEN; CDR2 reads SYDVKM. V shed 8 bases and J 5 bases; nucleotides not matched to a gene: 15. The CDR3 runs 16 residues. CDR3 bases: TGTGCCAGCGGGCACAGAGAGACAGGGGGGCCTTATGGCTACACCTTC. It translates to CASGHRETGGPYGYTF.

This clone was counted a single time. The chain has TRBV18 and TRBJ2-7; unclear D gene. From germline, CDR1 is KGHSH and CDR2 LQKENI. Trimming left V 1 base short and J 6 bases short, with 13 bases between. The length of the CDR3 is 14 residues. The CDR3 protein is CASSPLGVRREQYF. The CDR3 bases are TGTGCCAGCTCACCACTCGGTGTTCGCCGCGAGCAGTACTTC.

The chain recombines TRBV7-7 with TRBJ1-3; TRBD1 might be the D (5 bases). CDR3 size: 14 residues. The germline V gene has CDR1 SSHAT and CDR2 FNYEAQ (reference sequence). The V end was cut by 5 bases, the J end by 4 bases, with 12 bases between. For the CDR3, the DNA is TGTGCCAGCAGCCGGGGGGGGTGGGGAAACACCATATATTTT. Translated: CASSRGGWGNTIYF.

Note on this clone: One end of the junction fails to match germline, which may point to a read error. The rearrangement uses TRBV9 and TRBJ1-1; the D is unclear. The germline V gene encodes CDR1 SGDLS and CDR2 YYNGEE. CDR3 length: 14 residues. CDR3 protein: CASSEGDLKTEAFF. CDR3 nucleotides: TGTGCCAGCAGCGAGGGAGACTTGAAAACTGAAGCTTTCTTT.

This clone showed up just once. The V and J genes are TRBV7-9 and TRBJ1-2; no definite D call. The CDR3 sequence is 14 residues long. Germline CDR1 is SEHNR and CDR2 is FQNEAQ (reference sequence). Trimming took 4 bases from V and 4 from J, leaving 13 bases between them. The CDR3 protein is CASSSRTESYGYTF. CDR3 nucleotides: TGTGCCAGCAGCTCACGAACAGAGTCCTATGGCTACACCTTC.

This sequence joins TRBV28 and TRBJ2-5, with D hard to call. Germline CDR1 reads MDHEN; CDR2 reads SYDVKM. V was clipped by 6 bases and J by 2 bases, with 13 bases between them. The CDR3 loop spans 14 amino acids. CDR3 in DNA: TGTGCCAGCAGATCCGGTTTGGTTCAAGAGACCCAGTACTTC. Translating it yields CASRSGLVQETQYF.

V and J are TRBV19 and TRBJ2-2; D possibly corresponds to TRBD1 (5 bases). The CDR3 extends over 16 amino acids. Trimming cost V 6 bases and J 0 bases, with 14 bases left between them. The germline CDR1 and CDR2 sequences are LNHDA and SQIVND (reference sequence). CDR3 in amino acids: CASRNTGRANTGELFF. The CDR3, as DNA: TGTGCCAGTAGAAACACTGGCAGGGCGAACACCGGGGAGCTGTTTTTT.

CDR3 DNA: TGTGCCAGCAGCTTAGCGGGGGACTCCTACGAGCAGTACTTC. Protein: CASSLAGDSYEQYF. The chain couples TRBV11-3 to TRBJ2-7; D perhaps matches TRBD2 (6 bases). The CDR3 has 14 residues. V lost 1 base and J 0 bases, leaving 7 bases between the germline ends. The germline gives CDR1 SGHNT, CDR2 YENEEA. The complete variable domain, with remaining parts taken from reference TRBV11-3 and TRBJ2-7, reads EAGVVQSPRYKIIEKKQPVAFWCNPISGHNTLYWYLQNLGQGPELLIRYENEEAVDDSQLPKDRFSAERLKGVDSTLKIQPAELGDSAVYLCASSLAGDSYEQYFGPGTRLTVT.

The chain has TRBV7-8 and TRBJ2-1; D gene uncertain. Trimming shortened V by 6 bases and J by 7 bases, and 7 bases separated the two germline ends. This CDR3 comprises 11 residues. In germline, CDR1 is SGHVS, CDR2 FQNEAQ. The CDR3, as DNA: TGTGCCAGCAGAGCAGGTAATGAGCAGTTCTTC. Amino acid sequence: CASRAGNEQFF.

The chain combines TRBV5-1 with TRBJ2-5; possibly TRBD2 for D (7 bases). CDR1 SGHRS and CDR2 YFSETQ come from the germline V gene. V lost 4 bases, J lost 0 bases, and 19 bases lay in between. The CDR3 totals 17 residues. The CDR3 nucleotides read TGCGCCAGCAGCGAGGGGGTGTCGGGGGGCCACCAAGAGACCCAGTACTTC. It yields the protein CASSEGVSGGHQETQYF.

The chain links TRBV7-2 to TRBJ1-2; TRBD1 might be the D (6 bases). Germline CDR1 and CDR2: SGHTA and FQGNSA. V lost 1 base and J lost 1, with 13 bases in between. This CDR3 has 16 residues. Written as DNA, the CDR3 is TGTGCCAGCAGCTTAGTTCGAAGGACAGTTAACTATGGCTACACCTTC. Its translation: CASSLVRRTVNYGYTF.

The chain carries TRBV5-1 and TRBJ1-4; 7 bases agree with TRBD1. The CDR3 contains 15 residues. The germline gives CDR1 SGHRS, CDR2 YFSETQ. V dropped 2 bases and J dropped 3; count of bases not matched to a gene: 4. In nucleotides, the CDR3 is TGCGCCAGCAGCTTAAAGGGGGCGTCTAATGAAAAACTGTTTTTT. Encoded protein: CASSLKGASNEKLFF.

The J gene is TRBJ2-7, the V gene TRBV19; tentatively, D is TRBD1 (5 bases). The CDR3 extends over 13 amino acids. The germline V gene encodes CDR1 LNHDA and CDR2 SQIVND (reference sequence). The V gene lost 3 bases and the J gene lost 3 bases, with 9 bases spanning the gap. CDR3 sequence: CASSMSGYYEQYF. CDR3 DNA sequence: TGTGCCAGTAGTATGTCAGGGTACTACGAGCAGTACTTC.

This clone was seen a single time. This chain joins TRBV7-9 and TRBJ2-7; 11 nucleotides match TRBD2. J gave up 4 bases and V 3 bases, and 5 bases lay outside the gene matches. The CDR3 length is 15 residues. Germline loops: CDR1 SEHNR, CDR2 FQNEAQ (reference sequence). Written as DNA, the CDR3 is TGTGCCAGCAGCTTTTTAGCGGGGGGGCCGTACGAGCAGTACTTC. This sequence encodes CASSFLAGGPYEQYF.